Each of the 8 T cell receptor beta chains below was sequenced from the same sample in a study of T-cell reconstitution after alpha-beta-depleted transplantation in children. The library targeted TCRbeta and was prepared with unique molecular identifiers. TCRdb reanalysed the PCR reads using MiXCR and keeps one entry per CDR3 protein. The table includes 490,000 or so distinct CDR3 sequences, 8% to 11% detected once. Source: PBMCs, taken before TCRalphabeta/CD19-depleted stem cell transplant. Receptors were obtained from a child under 10 years old with inherited bone marrow failure, due to receive a stem cell transplant.

This clonotype was seen at least ten times. The chain recombines TRBV20-1 with TRBJ1-1; 8 bases agree with TRBD1. The trim removed 6 bases at V and 10 bases at J, leaving 13 bases unmatched. CDR1 and CDR2 (germline): DFQATT, SNEGSKA (reference sequence). The CDR3 has 13 residues. CDR3 sequence: CSAKDREPQGAFF. The CDR3 DNA reads TGCAGTGCAAAGGACAGGGAGCCCCAAGGAGCTTTCTTT.

There are many counts of this clonotype. The chain links TRBV4-1 to TRBJ2-1; D assignment may be TRBD1 or TRBD2 (6 bases each). V lost 6 bases and J lost 6, with 18 bases in between. Germline lookup yields CDR1 MGHRA and CDR2 YSYEKL. CDR3 size: 15 residues. DNA of the CDR3: TGCGCCAGCAGTCGGGGGCCCAGGGAAGGCAATGAGCAGTTCTTC. This codes for CASSRGPREGNEQFF.

There are many counts of this clonotype. This chain uses TRBV5-1 with TRBJ1-1; TRBD1 is a possible D gene (5 bases). This CDR3 contains 16 residues. Germline CDR1 SGHRS, CDR2 YFSETQ. The germline V and J ends were trimmed by 0 bases and 0 bases, with 12 bases remaining between them. This chain's CDR3 is CASSLATDFMNTEAFF. Written as DNA, the CDR3 is TGCGCCAGCAGCTTGGCGACAGATTTCATGAACACTGAAGCTTTCTTT.

Worth noting for this clonotype: This may be a read error, as it is one base from a much larger clone. This chain uses TRBV9 with TRBJ2-3; D uncertain. There are 14 residues in the CDR3. Germline V CDR1 and CDR2: SGDLS, YYNGEE. V gave up 7 bases and J gave up 0 bases, with 12 bases separating them. The CDR3 region is CASGILGSTDTQYF. CDR3 nucleotides: TGTGCCAGCGGCATCCTAGGGAGCACAGATACGCAGTATTTT. The whole variable domain, remainder taken from reference TRBV9 and TRBJ2-3, is DSGVTQTPKHLITATGQRVTLRCSPRSGDLSVYWYQQSLDQGLQFLIQYYNGEERAKGNILERFSAQQFPDLHSELNLSSLELGDSALYFCASGILGSTDTQYFGPGTRLTVL.

This chain links TRBV7-2 with TRBJ2-2, with D maybe TRBD2 (6 bases). The CDR3 is 16 amino acids. Germline CDR1 SGHTA, CDR2 FQGNSA. The V and J ends lost 1 base and 4 bases respectively, with 13 bases between them. Here the CDR3 DNA reads TGTGCCAGCAGCTTAGGAGCGGGTTTAGGCACCGGGGAGCTGTTTTTT. As protein: CASSLGAGLGTGELFF.

This clonotype was observed at least ten times. The chain recombines TRBV7-9 with TRBJ1-2; D not certain. Germline CDR1 is SEHNR and CDR2 is FQNEAQ (reference sequence). Trimming took off 1 base at V and 3 bases at J, with 12 bases between the two ends. The CDR3 is made up of 15 amino acids. CDR3 coding DNA: TGTGCCAGCAGCTTAGGTAACGGCGGACACTATGGCTACACCTTC. Its translation is CASSLGNGGHYGYTF.

This clonotype came up many times. J is TRBJ2-1 and V is TRBV7-9; D gene ambiguous. Germline lookup yields CDR1 SEHNR and CDR2 FQNEAQ (reference sequence). V was cut by 5 bases and J by 6 bases, with 11 bases left in between. The CDR3 loop spans 13 amino acids. CDR3 sequence (DNA): TGTGCCAGCAGCCTCGCAGGTCTCAATGAGCAGTTCTTC. Translation: CASSLAGLNEQFF.

This clonotype was observed a handful of times. The V call is TRBV19, the J call TRBJ2-7; the match to TRBD2 covers 7 bases. The germline V gene has CDR1 LNHDA and CDR2 SQIVND (reference sequence). Trimming cost V 1 base and J 2 bases; bases outside gene matches: 11. This CDR3 is 17 amino acids long. This chain's CDR3 is CASSIVHGGRWAYEQYF. DNA for the CDR3: TGTGCCAGTAGTATAGTTCATGGCGGGAGATGGGCCTACGAGCAGTACTTC.